The 15 T cell receptor beta chains given below trace back to one sample, sequenced in a study of TIL therapy for anti-PD-1-resistant metastatic lung cancer. This sample's time point: pre-treatment sample, taken before nivolumab and TIL therapy. Tumor tissue came from excised metastases, mostly pleural nodules or supraclavicular lymph nodes. Sequencing used immunoSEQ v3. Measured with immunoSEQ multiplex PCR; TCRdb has only the in-frame clones, and not every one. Of 25,000 to 30,000 clones in the sample, roughly 69% were seen once. The starting material was tumor tissue, obtained at baseline. All receptors come from a woman between 30 and 79 years old with non-small cell lung cancer.

The chain couples TRBV19 to TRBJ1-1; D is unresolved. CDR1 is LNHDA and CDR2 is SQIVND in the germline V gene (reference sequence). The CDR3 length is 13 residues. V lost 8 bases, J lost 5 bases, and 15 bases lay in between. The CDR3 sequence is CASERVSGTEAFF. The CDR3 nucleotides are TGTGCCAGTGAGCGGGTGTCGGGGACTGAAGCTTTCTTT.

This chain uses TRBV29-1 with TRBJ2-3; no clear D gene. The V gene lost 4 bases and the J gene lost 4 bases, with 12 bases spanning the gap. This CDR3 spans 13 amino acids. The V gene's germline CDR1 is SQVTM and CDR2 ANQGSEA. DNA of the CDR3: TGCAGCGTTGCGGATTCTCGGGCAGATACGCAGTATTTT. Translated, it gives CSVADSRADTQYF.

This chain joins TRBV6-1 and TRBJ1-5; D call uncertain. The CDR3 extends over 12 amino acids. V was pared by 7 bases and J by 8 bases, with 12 bases between. CDR1 is MNHNS and CDR2 is SASEGT in the germline V gene. CDR3 amino acids: CASNTLGEPQHF. CDR3 bases: TGTGCCAGCAACACTCTTGGAGAGCCCCAGCATTTT.

A few counts support this clone. The chain recombines TRBV11-3 with TRBJ2-7; 11 bases line up with TRBD1. Trimming removed 5 bases from V and 6 bases from J; junction bases left unmatched: 6. The germline V gene has CDR1 SGHNT and CDR2 YENEEA. This CDR3 is 14 amino acids long. CDR3 coding DNA: TGTGCCAGCAGCATCGGACAGGGGGCAGGCGAGCAGTACTTC. Translating it yields CASSIGQGAGEQYF.

The chain is built from TRBV29-1 and TRBJ2-1; the D is unclear. The CDR3 totals 12 residues. In germline, CDR1 is SQVTM, CDR2 ANQGSEA. V lost 4 bases, J lost 4 bases, and 8 bases lay in between. The CDR3 reads CSVASGYNEQFF. The CDR3 nucleotides read TGCAGCGTTGCTTCTGGGTACAATGAGCAGTTCTTC.

Only one count was recorded for this clone. CDR3 loop: CASSQDGAGGYYEQYF. The CDR3 region has the DNA TGTGCCAGCAGCCAAGATGGGGCGGGAGGGTACTACGAGCAGTACTTC. The chain employs TRBV4-2 and TRBJ2-7, with 9 bases that match TRBD2. Trimming took 0 bases from V and 3 from J; bases not matched to a gene: 6. The CDR3 consists of 16 residues. Germline V lookup: CDR1 LGHNA, CDR2 YNFKEQ.

The genes are TRBV19 and TRBJ2-3; 13 nucleotides match TRBD2. This CDR3 is built from 17 residues. Trimming removed 0 bases from V and 1 base from J; junction bases left unmatched: 1. CDR1 and CDR2 (germline): LNHDA, SQIVND (reference sequence). The DNA of the CDR3 is TGTGCCAGTAGTATAGAAGGGACTAGCGGGGGCACAGATACGCAGTATTTT. The encoded protein is CASSIEGTSGGTDTQYF.

V usage is TRBV14 and J usage is TRBJ1-2; the match to TRBD1 covers 9 bases. CDR1 is SGHDN, CDR2 FVKESK, per germline. This CDR3 spans 16 amino acids. V lost 2 bases and J lost 5; bases outside the gene matches: 9. In DNA form, the CDR3 reads TGTGCCAGCAGCCAACGAGCCGGGACAGGGTCTTATGGCTACACCTTC. Its translation: CASSQRAGTGSYGYTF.

V gene TRBV19 combines with J gene TRBJ1-4; D gene ambiguous. This CDR3 has 11 residues. In germline, CDR1 is LNHDA, CDR2 SQIVND (reference sequence). V lost 5 bases, J lost 10 bases, and 8 bases lay in between. As DNA, the CDR3 is TGTGCCAGTAGTCTTATAGGAAAACTGTTTTTT. It encodes CASSLIGKLFF.

The chain combines TRBV30 with TRBJ2-1, with TRBD2 identical over 10 bases. J gave up 0 bases and V 2 bases, and 4 bases lay outside the gene matches. The CDR3 runs 16 residues. CDR1 and CDR2 from the germline V gene are GTSNPN and SVGIG (reference sequence). CDR3 protein: CAWSRTSGYSYNEQFF. DNA of the CDR3: TGTGCCTGGAGTCGGACTAGCGGATACTCCTACAATGAGCAGTTCTTC.

The rearrangement uses TRBV19 and TRBJ1-3; D unclear. The CDR3 contains 13 residues. Trimming stripped 9 bases from V and 0 bases from J, with 9 bases between. Germline V lookup: CDR1 LNHDA, CDR2 SQIVND (reference sequence). The chain's CDR3 is CASELSSGNTIYF. Written as DNA, the CDR3 is TGTGCCAGCGAACTGAGCTCTGGAAACACCATATATTTT.

This chain connects TRBV5-8 to TRBJ2-3; D is uncertain. V shed 3 bases and J shed 5 bases, with 16 bases lying between them. Germline values: CDR1 SGHTS, CDR2 YDEGEE. The CDR3 is 15 residues long. CDR3 sequence: CASSWAAAMGDTQYF. The CDR3 DNA reads as TGTGCCAGCAGCTGGGCAGCCGCCATGGGAGATACGCAGTATTTT.

This clone was counted between two and nine times. The rearrangement joins TRBV2 to TRBJ2-1; 9 bases agree with TRBD2. The germline V gene encodes CDR1 SNHLY and CDR2 FYNNEI. The J segment lost 10 bases and the V segment lost 2 bases, leaving 9 bases of the junction unmatched. The CDR3 is 15 amino acids. The CDR3 is CASSEFAGGLEEQFF. The DNA for the CDR3 is TGTGCCAGCAGTGAATTTGCGGGAGGGCTTGAAGAGCAGTTCTTC.

The chain is built from TRBV5-8 and TRBJ1-1; D remains unclear. V gave up 0 bases and J gave up 7 bases, with 13 bases separating them. The CDR3 consists of 14 residues. Germline-derived CDR1 and CDR2 are SGHTS and YDEGEE. The CDR3: CASSLAPAEVEAFF. The CDR3 bases are TGTGCCAGCAGCTTGGCCCCGGCAGAAGTTGAAGCTTTCTTT.

This clone was seen a handful of times. V is TRBV15 and J is TRBJ2-7; 8 bases match TRBD2. Germline V gene lookup returns CDR1 LNHNV and CDR2 YYDKDF (reference sequence). The V gene end was trimmed by 1 base and the J gene end by 5 bases; junction bases not matched to a gene: 10. The CDR3 length is 16 residues. The chain's CDR3 is CATSRGSGTRGDEQYF. The CDR3 DNA reads as TGTGCCACCAGCAGAGGATCGGGGACTAGGGGGGACGAGCAGTACTTC.